These 8 T cell receptor beta chains came from one sample sequenced in a study of blood T cell repertoires in COVID-19. Libraries were prepared by immunoSEQ multiplex PCR; TCRdb keeps only in-frame clonotypes and omits some of them. The sample contains fewer than 30,000 clones, approximately 84% of which appear only once. Sequencing was carried out using peripheral blood. These receptors were taken from a woman aged 55-75 years with acute or convalescent COVID-19.

This rearrangement joins TRBV24-1 to TRBJ2-3; 10 nucleotides line up with TRBD1. V shed 3 bases, J shed 1 base, and the junction held 3 bases outside the gene matches. The CDR3 length is 16 residues. The germline V gene encodes CDR1 KGHDR and CDR2 SFDVKD. The CDR3 here is CATSDPGQGGTDTQYF. Here the CDR3 DNA reads TGTGCCACCAGTGATCCAGGACAGGGGGGCACAGATACGCAGTATTTT.

The rearrangement links TRBV10-1 to TRBJ2-2; TRBD2 might be the D (5 bases). CDR3 length: 15 amino acids. V shed 2 bases and J shed 4 bases, with 11 bases lying between them. Germline V lookup: CDR1 WNHNN, CDR2 SYGVQD (reference sequence). CDR3 amino acids: CASSEGGSGTGELFF. As DNA, the CDR3 is TGCGCCAGCAGTGAGGGAGGTTCGGGCACCGGGGAGCTGTTTTTT.

This clone has only a few counts. The J gene is TRBJ2-3, the V gene TRBV7-3; tentative D call: TRBD1 (6 bases). Germline values: CDR1 SGHTA, CDR2 FQGTGA. V lost 5 bases to trimming and J lost 1 base, with 7 bases between them. The CDR3 runs to 13 residues. CDR3 sequence: CASSRQGTDTQYF. For the CDR3, the DNA is TGTGCCAGCAGCCGACAGGGCACAGATACGCAGTATTTT.

CDR3 nucleotides: TGTGCCAGCAGCCGGGACAGGGGGGATGAGACCCAGTACTTC. Encoded protein: CASSRDRGDETQYF. This rearrangement joins TRBV28 to TRBJ2-5, with 11 nucleotides matching TRBD1. Germline CDR1 is MDHEN and CDR2 is SYDVKM. This CDR3 is built from 14 residues. Trimming at V came to 6 bases and at J to 5 bases, leaving 5 bases not matched to a gene.

The table lists this clone with a count of one. This sequence joins TRBV5-1 and TRBJ2-1; perhaps TRBD2 as D (6 bases). There are 15 residues in the CDR3. V shed 0 bases and J shed 9 bases, with 16 bases lying between them. CDR1 and CDR2 (germline): SGHRS, YFSETQ. Here the CDR3 reads CASSLDPGTPGEQFF. Here the CDR3 DNA reads TGCGCCAGCAGCTTGGATCCCGGGACTCCCGGTGAGCAGTTCTTC. Using reference TRBV5-1 and TRBJ2-1 for the parts outside the CDR3, the full variable domain is KAGVTQTPRYLIKTRGQQVTLSCSPISGHRSVSWYQQTPGQGLQFLFEYFSETQRNKGNFPGRFSGRQFSNSRSEMNVSTLELGDSALYLCASSLDPGTPGEQFFGPGTRLTVL.

The rearrangement links TRBV3-1 (or the pseudogene TRBV3-2) to TRBJ1-1; TRBD1 is a possible D gene (5 bases). CDR1 is LGHDT, CDR2 YNNKEL, per germline (reference sequence). This CDR3 region has 16 residues. The V and J ends lost 0 bases and 0 bases respectively, with 11 bases between them. The CDR3 sequence: CASSQDLTDMNTEAFF. In DNA, the CDR3 is TGTGCCAGCAGCCAAGACTTGACAGATATGAACACTGAAGCTTTCTTT.

The chain has TRBV19 and TRBJ1-2; TRBD1 aligns across 8 bases. After removal of 3 bases from V and 2 bases from J, the junction contained 2 bases not matched to a gene. The CDR3 is 14 residues long. CDR1 and CDR2 (germline): LNHDA, SQIVND (reference sequence). For the CDR3, the DNA is TGTGCCAGTAGTATCGGACAGGGAAACTATGGCTACACCTTC. This translates into CASSIGQGNYGYTF.

This chain joins TRBV19 and TRBJ2-2; D is perhaps TRBD1 (5 bases). The CDR3 has 16 residues. From germline, CDR1 is LNHDA and CDR2 SQIVND (reference sequence). V dropped 2 bases and J dropped 5 bases, with 15 bases sitting between them. In nucleotides, the CDR3 is TGTGCCAGTAGTATAAGGGGCTTGGGTCGGACCGGGGAGCTGTTTTTT. Its protein product is CASSIRGLGRTGELFF. The whole variable domain, remainder taken from reference TRBV19 and TRBJ2-2, is DGGITQSPKYLFRKEGQNVTLSCEQNLNHDAMYWYRQDPGQGLRLIYYSQIVNDFQKGDIAEGYSVSREKKESFPLTVTSAQKNPTAFYLCASSIRGLGRTGELFFGEGSRLTVL.